One and the same sample provided the 5 T cell receptor beta chains below, sequenced in a study of OX40 agonist ivuxolimab in advanced cancers. TCRdb keeps only in-frame clones here, not all; method: immunoSEQ multiplex PCR. Found here are 50,000 or so clones, about 86% of them singletons; the top ten hold nearly 0.9%. This sample comprised CD4+ or CD8+ T cells sorted from blood, obtained in a trial of the OX40 agonist ivuxolimab. The receptors were gathered from an adult with an advanced solid tumor such as melanoma, head and neck, liver or kidney cancer.

The chain combines TRBV27 with TRBJ1-5; D unclear. Trimming removed 0 bases from V and 11 bases from J, with 11 bases in between. The CDR3 is 13 amino acids. The germline V gene encodes CDR1 MNHEY and CDR2 SMNVEV (reference sequence). Here the CDR3 DNA reads TGTGCCAGCAGTTTATCCGCTTCTAGGGCCCAGCATTTT. It codes for CASSLSASRAQHF.

The chain uses TRBV6-1 and TRBJ2-7; 13 nucleotides match TRBD2. The V and J ends lost 6 bases and 7 bases, in that order; junction bases with no gene match: 3. Germline V gene data show CDR1 as MNHNS and CDR2 as SASEGT. CDR3 length: 13 amino acids. CDR3 sequence (DNA): TGTGCCAGCAGAGGACTAGCGGGGGTTGAGCAGTACTTC. It codes for CASRGLAGVEQYF.

The chain combines TRBV28 with TRBJ1-3; 7 nucleotides align to TRBD1. The germline V gene encodes CDR1 MDHEN and CDR2 SYDVKM. This CDR3 has 14 amino acids. V lost 10 bases to trimming and J lost 0 bases; unmatched junction nucleotides: 6. CDR3 sequence (DNA): TGTGCCACCAGGACAGGTTTCTCTGGAAACACCATATATTTT. This gives the protein CATRTGFSGNTIYF.

This chain uses TRBV15 with TRBJ2-1; maybe TRBD1 (5 bases). V gave up 1 base and J gave up 9 bases, with 10 bases separating them. CDR3 length: 13 residues. Germline CDR1 reads LNHNV; CDR2 reads YYDKDF (reference sequence). DNA for the CDR3: TGTGCCACCAGCAGAGGACTTCAGGGTGAGCAGTTCTTC. Translated, it gives CATSRGLQGEQFF.

The J gene is TRBJ2-1, the V gene TRBV2, with 15 bases identical to TRBD2. CDR3 length: 16 amino acids. Losses at the gene ends were 6 bases for V and 6 bases for J; bases not matched to a gene: 6. The germline V gene has CDR1 SNHLY and CDR2 FYNNEI. The CDR3 spells CASRWTSGRDINEQFF. Here the CDR3 DNA reads TGTGCCAGCAGATGGACTAGCGGGAGGGATATCAATGAGCAGTTCTTC.